This T cell receptor (beta chain) was sequenced during a study of blood T cell repertoires in COVID-19. V shed 2 bases, J shed 2 bases, and the junction held 2 bases outside the gene matches. From germline, CDR1 is GTSNPN and CDR2 SVGIG (reference sequence). The CDR3 length is 15 residues. Assay used: immunoSEQ multiplex PCR; TCRdb lists only in-frame clones, some missing. The table has about 400,000 clones, around 87% seen once. Sequencing was carried out using PBMCs or T cells enriched from blood (not recorded which). The rearrangement uses TRBV30 and TRBJ2-1; 11 nucleotides align to TRBD2. This TCR came from a woman in her thirties with acute COVID-19. The DNA of the CDR3 is TGTGCCTGGAGTCCGGGACTAGCGGCCTACAATGAGCAGTTCTTC. This translates into CAWSPGLAAYNEQFF.